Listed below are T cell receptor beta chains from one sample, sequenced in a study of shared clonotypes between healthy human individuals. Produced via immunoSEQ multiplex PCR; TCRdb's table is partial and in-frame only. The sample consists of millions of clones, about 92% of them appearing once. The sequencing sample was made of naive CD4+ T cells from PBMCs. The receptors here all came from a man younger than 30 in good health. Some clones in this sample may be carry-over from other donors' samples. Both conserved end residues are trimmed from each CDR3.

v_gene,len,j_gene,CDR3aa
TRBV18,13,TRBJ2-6,ASSEQVSGANVLT
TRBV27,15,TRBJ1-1,ASSFFGPDLPNTEAF
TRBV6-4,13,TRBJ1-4,ASSDQQGINEKLF
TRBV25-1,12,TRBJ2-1,ASSEVGFHNEQF
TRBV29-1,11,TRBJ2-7,SVSAGESYEQY
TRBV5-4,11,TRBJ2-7,ASSSQGTYEQY
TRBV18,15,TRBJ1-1,ASSPPGRGSMNTEAF
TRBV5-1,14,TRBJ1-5,ASSAGTGGGNQPQH
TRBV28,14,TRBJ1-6,ASSQLTYNYNSPLH
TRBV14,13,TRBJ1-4,ASSQITPVVEKLF
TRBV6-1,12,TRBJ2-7,ASLDSGSPGEQY
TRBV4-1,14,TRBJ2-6,ASSQGVGDGANVLT
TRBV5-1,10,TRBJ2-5,ASSYPDETQY
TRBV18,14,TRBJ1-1,ASSPPIVLGNTEAF
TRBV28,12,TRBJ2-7,ASSFTGVIYEQY
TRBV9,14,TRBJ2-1,ASSAGGQGFYNEQF
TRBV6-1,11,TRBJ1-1,ASSEVGESEAF
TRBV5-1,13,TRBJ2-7,ASSREAGGAYEQY
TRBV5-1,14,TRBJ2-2,ASSLLGRSDTGELF
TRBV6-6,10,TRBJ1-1,ATTTVNTEAF
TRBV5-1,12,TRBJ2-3,ASSLGSDTDTQY
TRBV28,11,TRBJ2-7,ASSPPREDEQY
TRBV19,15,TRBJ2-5,ATYVAGGQIRGETQY
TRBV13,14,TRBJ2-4,ASSLAQQGAKNIQY
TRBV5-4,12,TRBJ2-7,ASILHGWNYEQY
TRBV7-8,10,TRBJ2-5,ASSPRTGQGY
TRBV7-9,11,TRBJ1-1,ASSLGWGTEAF
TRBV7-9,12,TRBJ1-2,ASSPQGARDGYT
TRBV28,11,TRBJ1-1,ASSSPLGAEAF
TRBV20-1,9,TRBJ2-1,SAVNRDEQF
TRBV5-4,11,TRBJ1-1,ASSPDRDTEAF
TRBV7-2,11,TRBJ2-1,ASSMTSGSEQF
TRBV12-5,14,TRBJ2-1,ASGLVFPGHWNEQF
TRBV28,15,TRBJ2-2,ASSSTSGRSNTGELF